The T cell receptor beta chain under discussion was sequenced for a study of cytomegalovirus exposure and HLA in healthy donors. V shed 2 bases and J shed 3 bases, with 12 bases lying between them. In germline, CDR1 is SGHNT, CDR2 YYREEE (reference sequence). The CDR3 runs 15 residues. TCRdb keeps only in-frame clones here, not all; method: immunoSEQ multiplex PCR. The top ten hold roughly 1% of the sample, which has about 280,000 clones, roughly 90% seen once. This chain links TRBV5-4 with TRBJ1-5; the D gene is possibly TRBD1 (5 bases). The sample taken for sequencing was PBMCs. This TCR came from a woman between 18 and 29 years old in good health and CMV-seronegative. This CDR3 reads CASSFIGVSNQPQHF. The CDR3, as DNA: TGTGCCAGCAGCTTCATAGGGGTTTCCAATCAGCCCCAGCATTTT.